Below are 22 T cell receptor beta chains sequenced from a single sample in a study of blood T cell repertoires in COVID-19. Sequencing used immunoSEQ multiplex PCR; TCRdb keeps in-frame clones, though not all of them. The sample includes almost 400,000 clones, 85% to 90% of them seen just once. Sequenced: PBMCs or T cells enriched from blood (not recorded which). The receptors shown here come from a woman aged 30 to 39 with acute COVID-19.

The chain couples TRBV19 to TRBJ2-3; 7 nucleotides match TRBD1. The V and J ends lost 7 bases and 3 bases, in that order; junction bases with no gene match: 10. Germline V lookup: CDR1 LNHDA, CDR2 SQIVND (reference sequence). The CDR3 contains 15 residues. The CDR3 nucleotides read TGTGCCAGTAAAACCGGCAGGGGGAGAACAGATACGCAGTATTTT. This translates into CASKTGRGRTDTQYF. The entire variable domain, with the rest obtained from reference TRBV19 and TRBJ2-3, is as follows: DGGITQSPKYLFRKEGQNVTLSCEQNLNHDAMYWYRQDPGQGLRLIYYSQIVNDFQKGDIAEGYSVSREKKESFPLTVTSAQKNPTAFYLCASKTGRGRTDTQYFGPGTRLTVL.

The CDR3: CASSESNRAGEQYF. As DNA, the CDR3 is TGCGCCAGCAGTGAGTCGAACAGGGCAGGGGAGCAGTACTTC. V gene TRBV10-2 combines with J gene TRBJ2-7; D may be TRBD1 (6 bases). Germline V CDR1 and CDR2: WSHSY, SAAADI. Trimming took 0 bases from V and 7 from J, leaving 13 bases between them. This CDR3 has 14 residues.

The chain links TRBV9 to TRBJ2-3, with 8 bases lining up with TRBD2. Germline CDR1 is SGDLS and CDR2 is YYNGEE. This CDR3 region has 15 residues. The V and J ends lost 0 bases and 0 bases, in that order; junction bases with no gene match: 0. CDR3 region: CASSVAGGSTDTQYF. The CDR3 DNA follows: TGTGCCAGCAGCGTAGCGGGGGGGAGCACAGATACGCAGTATTTT. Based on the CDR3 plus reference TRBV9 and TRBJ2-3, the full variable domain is DSGVTQTPKHLITATGQRVTLRCSPRSGDLSVYWYQQSLDQGLQFLIQYYNGEERAKGNILERFSAQQFPDLHSELNLSSLELGDSALYFCASSVAGGSTDTQYFGPGTRLTVL.

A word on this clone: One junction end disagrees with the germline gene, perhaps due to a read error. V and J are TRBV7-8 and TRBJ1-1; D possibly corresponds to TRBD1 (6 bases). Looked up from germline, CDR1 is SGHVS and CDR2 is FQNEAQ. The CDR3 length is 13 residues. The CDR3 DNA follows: TGTGCCAGCAGCTTGTACAGGGATTCCCCCGGTTCCTTT. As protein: CASSLYRDSPGSF. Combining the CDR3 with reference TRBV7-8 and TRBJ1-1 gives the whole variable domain GAGVSQSPRYKVAKRGQDVALRCDPISGHVSLFWYQQALGQGPEFLTYFQNEAQLDKSGLPSDRFFAERPEGSVSTLKIQRTQQEDSAVYLCASSLYRDSPGSFGQGTRLTVV.

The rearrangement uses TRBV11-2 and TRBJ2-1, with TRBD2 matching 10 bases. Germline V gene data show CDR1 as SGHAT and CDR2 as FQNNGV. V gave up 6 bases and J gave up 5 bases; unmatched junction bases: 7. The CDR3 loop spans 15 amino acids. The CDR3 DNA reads TGTGCCAGCAGTCTCAGCGGGGGGGCCGACAATGAGCAGTTCTTC. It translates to CASSLSGGADNEQFF. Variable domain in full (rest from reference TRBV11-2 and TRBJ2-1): EAGVAQSPRYKIIEKRQSVAFWCNPISGHATLYWYQQILGQGPKLLIQFQNNGVVDDSQLPKDRFSAERLKGVDSTLKIQPAKLEDSAVYLCASSLSGGADNEQFFGPGTRLTVL.

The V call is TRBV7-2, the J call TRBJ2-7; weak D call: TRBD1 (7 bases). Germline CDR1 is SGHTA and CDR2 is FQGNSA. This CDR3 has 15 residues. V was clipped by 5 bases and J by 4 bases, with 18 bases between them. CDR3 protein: CASSLRLEGAYEQYF. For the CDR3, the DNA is TGTGCCAGCAGCCTCAGACTAGAGGGGGCATACGAGCAGTACTTC. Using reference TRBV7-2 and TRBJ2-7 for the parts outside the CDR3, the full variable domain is GAGVSQSPSNKVTEKGKDVELRCDPISGHTALYWYRQSLGQGLEFLIYFQGNSAPDKSGLPSDRFSAERTGGSVSTLTIQRTQQEDSAVYLCASSLRLEGAYEQYFGPGTRLTVT.

CDR3 nucleotide sequence: TGCGCCAGCAGCTTCCTGGTGGGGGGGGCCTACGAGCAGTACTTC. Amino acid sequence: CASSFLVGGAYEQYF. This sequence joins TRBV5-1 and TRBJ2-7; 7 bases match TRBD2. This CDR3 contains 15 residues. Germline CDR1 and CDR2: SGHRS and YFSETQ. V shed 2 bases, J shed 2 bases, and the junction held 7 bases outside the gene matches.

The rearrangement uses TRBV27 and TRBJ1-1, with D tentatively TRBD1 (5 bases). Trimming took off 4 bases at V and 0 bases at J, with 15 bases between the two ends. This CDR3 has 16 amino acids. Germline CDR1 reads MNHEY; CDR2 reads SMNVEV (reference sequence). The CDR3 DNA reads TGTGCCAGCAGTTCCTTCGAGGGACTTTTGAACACTGAAGCTTTCTTT. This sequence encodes CASSSFEGLLNTEAFF.

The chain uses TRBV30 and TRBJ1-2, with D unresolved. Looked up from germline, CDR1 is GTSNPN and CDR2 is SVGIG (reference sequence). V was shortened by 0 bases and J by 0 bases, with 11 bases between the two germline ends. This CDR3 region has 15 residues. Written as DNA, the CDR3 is TGTGCCTGGAGTGTAAGGCGGCTAGCTAACTATGGCTACACCTTC. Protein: CAWSVRRLANYGYTF.

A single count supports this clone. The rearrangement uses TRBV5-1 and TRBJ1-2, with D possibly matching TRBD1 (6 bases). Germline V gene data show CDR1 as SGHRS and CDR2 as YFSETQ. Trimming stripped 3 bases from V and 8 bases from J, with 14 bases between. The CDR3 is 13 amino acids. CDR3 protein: CASSSLQGGGYTF. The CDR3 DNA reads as TGCGCCAGCAGCTCGTTACAGGGCGGCGGCTACACCTTC.

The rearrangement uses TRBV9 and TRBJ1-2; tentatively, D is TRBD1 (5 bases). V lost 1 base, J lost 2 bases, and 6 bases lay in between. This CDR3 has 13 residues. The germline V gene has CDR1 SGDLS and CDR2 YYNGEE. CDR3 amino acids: CASSVHRNYGYTF. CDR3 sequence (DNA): TGTGCCAGCAGCGTACACAGGAACTATGGCTACACCTTC.

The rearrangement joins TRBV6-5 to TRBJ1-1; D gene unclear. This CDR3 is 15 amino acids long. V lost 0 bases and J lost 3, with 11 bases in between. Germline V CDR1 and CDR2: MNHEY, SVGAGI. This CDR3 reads CASSYSVSGHTEAFF. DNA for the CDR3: TGTGCCAGCAGTTACTCGGTTTCTGGGCACACTGAAGCTTTCTTT.

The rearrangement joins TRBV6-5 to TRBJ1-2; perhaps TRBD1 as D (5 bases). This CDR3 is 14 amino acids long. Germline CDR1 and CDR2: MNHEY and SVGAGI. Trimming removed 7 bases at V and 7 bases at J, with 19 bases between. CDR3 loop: CASIKLRTWGGYTF. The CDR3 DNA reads TGTGCCAGCATTAAACTCCGGACATGGGGTGGCTACACCTTC.

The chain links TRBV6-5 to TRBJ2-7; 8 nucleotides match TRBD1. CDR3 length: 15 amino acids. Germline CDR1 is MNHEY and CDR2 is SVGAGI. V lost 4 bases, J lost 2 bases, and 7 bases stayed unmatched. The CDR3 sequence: CASSFEGQATYEQYF. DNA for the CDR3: TGTGCCAGCAGTTTTGAGGGACAGGCGACCTACGAGCAGTACTTC.

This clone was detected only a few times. The CDR3 here is CASSFRGGDFTGELFF. The CDR3 DNA reads TGTGCCAGCAGTTTTCGCGGGGGGGATTTCACCGGGGAGCTGTTTTTT. The chain links TRBV27 to TRBJ2-2; 9 nucleotides align to TRBD2. Germline V gene lookup returns CDR1 MNHEY and CDR2 SMNVEV (reference sequence). V lost 3 bases, J lost 4 bases, and 6 bases stayed unmatched. The CDR3 runs to 16 residues.

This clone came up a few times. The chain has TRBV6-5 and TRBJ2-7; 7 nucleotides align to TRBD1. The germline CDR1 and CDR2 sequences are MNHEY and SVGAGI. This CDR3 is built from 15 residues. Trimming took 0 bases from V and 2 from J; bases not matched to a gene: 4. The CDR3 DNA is TGTGCCAGCAGTTACTCAGAGAGGGGGCCCTACGAGCAGTACTTC. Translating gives CASSYSERGPYEQYF.

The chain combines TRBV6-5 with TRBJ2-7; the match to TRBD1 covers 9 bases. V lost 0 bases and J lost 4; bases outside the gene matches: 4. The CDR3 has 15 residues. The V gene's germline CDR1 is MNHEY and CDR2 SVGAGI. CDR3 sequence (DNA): TGTGCCAGCAGTTACTCGGGACAGGGAGTTTACGAGCAGTACTTC. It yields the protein CASSYSGQGVYEQYF.

In DNA form, the CDR3 reads TGTGCCAGCAGCTTACAGGGCCCTTCACGATTCTATAATTCACCCCTCCACTTT. This encodes CASSLQGPSRFYNSPLHF. This chain uses TRBV2 with TRBJ1-6; a possible D gene is TRBD1 (6 bases). Trimming cost V 6 bases and J 3 bases, with 21 bases left between them. CDR1 and CDR2 from the germline V gene are SNHLY and FYNNEI. This CDR3 comprises 18 residues.

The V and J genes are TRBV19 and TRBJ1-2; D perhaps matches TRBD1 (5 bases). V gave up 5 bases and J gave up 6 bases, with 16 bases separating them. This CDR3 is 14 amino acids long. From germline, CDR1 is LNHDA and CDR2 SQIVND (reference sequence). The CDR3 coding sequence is TGTGCCAGTAGTCCTCACCCGGGGGTCGATGGCTACACCTTC. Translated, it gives CASSPHPGVDGYTF.

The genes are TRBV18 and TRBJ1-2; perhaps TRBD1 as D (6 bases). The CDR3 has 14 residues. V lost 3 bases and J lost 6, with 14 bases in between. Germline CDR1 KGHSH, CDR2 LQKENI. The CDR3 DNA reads TGTGCCAGCTCACCGATCGCAGGGGCCCATGGCTACACCTTC. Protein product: CASSPIAGAHGYTF. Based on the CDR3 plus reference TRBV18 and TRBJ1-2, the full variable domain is NAGVMQNPRHLVRRRGQEARLRCSPMKGHSHVYWYRQLPEEGLKFMVYLQKENIIDESGMPKERFSAEFPKEGPSILRIQQVVRGDSAAYFCASSPIAGAHGYTFGSGTRLTVV.

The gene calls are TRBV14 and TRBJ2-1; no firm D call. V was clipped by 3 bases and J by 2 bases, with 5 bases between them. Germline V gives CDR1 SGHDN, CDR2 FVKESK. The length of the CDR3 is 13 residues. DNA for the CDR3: TGTGCCAGCAGCCACAAAACCTACAATGAGCAGTTCTTC. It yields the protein CASSHKTYNEQFF.

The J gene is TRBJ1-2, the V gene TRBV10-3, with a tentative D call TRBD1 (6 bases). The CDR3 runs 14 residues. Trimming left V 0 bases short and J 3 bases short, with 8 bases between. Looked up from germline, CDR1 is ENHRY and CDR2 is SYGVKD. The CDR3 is CAISESGQYYGYTF. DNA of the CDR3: TGTGCCATCAGTGAGTCCGGACAGTACTATGGCTACACCTTC.